Listed below are T cell receptor beta chains from one sample, sequenced in a study of shared clonotypes between healthy human individuals. Here immunoSEQ multiplex PCR was the method, and the copy in TCRdb shows in-frame clones only, minus some. The sample carries 2 million to 2.5 million clones, over 85% recorded once. The sequenced material came from naive CD4+ T cells sorted from blood. These receptors were obtained from a man in his late teens or twenties in good health. Each CDR3 is given with its conserved first and last residue. The order of the fields is clone size, J gene, D gene, V gene, CDR3 DNA, CDR3 protein. The D gene is left open where the match is weak. Not every row has a clone size; where given, it reads once, few, many or a size class.

clone size: NA; J gene: TRBJ2-1; D gene: TRBD2; V gene: TRBV11-2; CDR3 DNA: TGTGCCAGCAGCTTAGCGGGAGGAACCTACAATGAGCAGTTCTTC; CDR3 protein: CASSLAGGTYNEQFF
clone size: NA; J gene: TRBJ2-5; D gene: TRBD2; V gene: TRBV5-3; CDR3 DNA: TGTGCCAGAAGCCATTCTTTCGTCGGGCGGGAGGAGAATGAGACCCAGTACTTC; CDR3 protein: CARSHSFVGREENETQYF
clone size: NA; J gene: TRBJ2-7; D gene: NA; V gene: TRBV5-1; CDR3 DNA: TGCGCCAGCAGCTTGTCACATAACTACGAGCAGTACTTC; CDR3 protein: CASSLSHNYEQYF
clone size: once; J gene: TRBJ2-1; D gene: TRBD1; V gene: TRBV30; CDR3 DNA: TGTGCCTGGATGGGTTCAGGGGGCTCCTACAATGAGCAGTTCTTC; CDR3 protein: CAWMGSGGSYNEQFF
clone size: once; J gene: TRBJ2-5; D gene: TRBD2; V gene: TRBV5-1; CDR3 DNA: TGCGCCAGCAGCTTGGGTGCGGGAGTGGGAGAGACCCAGTACTTC; CDR3 protein: CASSLGAGVGETQYF
clone size: NA; J gene: TRBJ2-7; D gene: TRBD2; V gene: TRBV2; CDR3 DNA: TGTGCCACCCAGCGGGATGCCCCCTACGAGCAGTACTTC; CDR3 protein: CATQRDAPYEQYF
clone size: NA; J gene: TRBJ2-5; D gene: TRBD2; V gene: TRBV11-2; CDR3 DNA: TGTGCCAGCAGCTTAGTTCGGCTAGCGGGGGAGACCCAGTACTTC; CDR3 protein: CASSLVRLAGETQYF
clone size: NA; J gene: TRBJ2-3; D gene: TRBD2; V gene: TRBV4-1; CDR3 DNA: TGCGCCAGCAGCCGCGACGGACTAGCCCCAGATACGCAGTATTTT; CDR3 protein: CASSRDGLAPDTQYF
clone size: NA; J gene: TRBJ1-5; D gene: NA; V gene: TRBV22-1; CDR3 DNA: TGTCCTGGGAGCGCCTCAGGGGGTTGCAATCAGCCCCAGCATTTT; CDR3 protein: CPGSASGGCNQPQHF
clone size: NA; J gene: TRBJ2-7; D gene: NA; V gene: TRBV7-9; CDR3 DNA: TGTGCCAGCAGCTTACACGGGAGCTCCTACGAGCAGTACTTC; CDR3 protein: CASSLHGSSYEQYF
clone size: NA; J gene: TRBJ2-7; D gene: NA; V gene: TRBV5-1; CDR3 DNA: TGCGCCAGTCAAAAGGAGGCAGGGGCGTCGTACGAGCAGTACTTC; CDR3 protein: CASQKEAGASYEQYF
clone size: NA; J gene: TRBJ2-5; D gene: NA; V gene: TRBV6-5; CDR3 DNA: TGTGCCAGCAGTTACCATAAGGGGACCCAGTACTTC; CDR3 protein: CASSYHKGTQYF
clone size: NA; J gene: TRBJ1-2; D gene: NA; V gene: TRBV5-1; CDR3 DNA: TGCGCCAGCAGCTTCGACAGCCCTAACTATGGCTACACCTTC; CDR3 protein: CASSFDSPNYGYTF
clone size: NA; J gene: TRBJ1-5; D gene: NA; V gene: TRBV12-5; CDR3 DNA: TGTGCTAGCCAGACATCGGGCCCTCTAAATCAGCCCCAGCATTTT; CDR3 protein: CASQTSGPLNQPQHF
clone size: NA; J gene: TRBJ1-6; D gene: NA; V gene: TRBV6-1; CDR3 DNA: TGTGCCAGCACCGAGGGCAAAGCCCTTTTAGCCCTCCACTTT; CDR3 protein: CASTEGKALLALHF
clone size: NA; J gene: TRBJ1-5; D gene: TRBD1; V gene: TRBV27; CDR3 DNA: TGTGCCAGCAGTTCCGGCGGGACAGGGGTGCCCCGCAATCAGCCCCAGCATTTT; CDR3 protein: CASSSGGTGVPRNQPQHF
clone size: NA; J gene: TRBJ1-6; D gene: NA; V gene: TRBV19; CDR3 DNA: TGTGCCAGTAGTATAGTCGGGGGAAATTCACCCCTCCACTTT; CDR3 protein: CASSIVGGNSPLHF
clone size: NA; J gene: TRBJ1-4; D gene: NA; V gene: TRBV5-1; CDR3 DNA: TGCGCCAGCAGCTTGGCGGGTAGTGGTGAAAAACTGTTTTTT; CDR3 protein: CASSLAGSGEKLFF
clone size: NA; J gene: TRBJ2-1; D gene: TRBD1; V gene: TRBV19; CDR3 DNA: TGTGCCAGTAGTATTGGTTGGACAGGGTACAATGAGCAGTTCTTC; CDR3 protein: CASSIGWTGYNEQFF
clone size: NA; J gene: TRBJ2-3; D gene: TRBD2; V gene: TRBV28; CDR3 DNA: TGTGCCAGCAGTTCCAGCGGGGGCCCTAGCACAGATACGCAGTATTTT; CDR3 protein: CASSSSGGPSTDTQYF
clone size: NA; J gene: TRBJ2-7; D gene: TRBD1; V gene: TRBV19; CDR3 DNA: TGTGCCAGATGGCGGGGACAGGCTGGATGCGAGCAGTACTTC; CDR3 protein: CARWRGQAGCEQYF
clone size: NA; J gene: TRBJ1-6; D gene: TRBD1; V gene: TRBV28; CDR3 DNA: TGTGCCAGCGGTACAGGGGCGATTTCACCCCTCCACTTT; CDR3 protein: CASGTGAISPLHF
clone size: NA; J gene: TRBJ2-7; D gene: TRBD1; V gene: TRBV7-2; CDR3 DNA: TGTGCCAGCAGCCCGGACAGGGGGCTCTACGAGCAGTACTTC; CDR3 protein: CASSPDRGLYEQYF
clone size: NA; J gene: TRBJ2-2; D gene: NA; V gene: TRBV7-8; CDR3 DNA: TGTGCCAGCAGCTTAGACGGGAACACCGGGGAGCTGTTTTTT; CDR3 protein: CASSLDGNTGELFF
clone size: NA; J gene: TRBJ1-1; D gene: NA; V gene: TRBV5-1; CDR3 DNA: TGCGCCAGCAGCCGGACAGAGAACACTGAAGCTTTCTTT; CDR3 protein: CASSRTENTEAFF
clone size: NA; J gene: TRBJ2-3; D gene: NA; V gene: TRBV5-1; CDR3 DNA: TGCGCCAGCAGCGCTAGCTCTTATCCGGATACGCAGTATTTT; CDR3 protein: CASSASSYPDTQYF
clone size: NA; J gene: TRBJ1-3; D gene: NA; V gene: TRBV30; CDR3 DNA: TGTGCCTCCACCCAGTCGAACACCATATATTTT; CDR3 protein: CASTQSNTIYF
clone size: NA; J gene: TRBJ2-1; D gene: TRBD2; V gene: TRBV6-5; CDR3 DNA: TGTGCCAGCTCTAGCGGGAGGGTGAATGAGCAGTTCTTC; CDR3 protein: CASSSGRVNEQFF
clone size: NA; J gene: TRBJ2-6; D gene: TRBD2; V gene: TRBV2; CDR3 DNA: TGTGCCAGCAGGGCGGGACTAGGACAGACTGGGGCCAACGTCCTGACTTTC; CDR3 protein: CASRAGLGQTGANVLTF
clone size: once; J gene: TRBJ2-7; D gene: TRBD2; V gene: TRBV4-3; CDR3 DNA: TGCGCCAGCAGCCAAGTGTTTAGCGGGAGGGCCTACGAGCAGTACTTC; CDR3 protein: CASSQVFSGRAYEQYF
clone size: NA; J gene: TRBJ2-5; D gene: TRBD2; V gene: TRBV4-2; CDR3 DNA: TGTGCCAGCAGCCGAGAGGGCGCTAGCGGGGACCCCCAAGAGACCCAGTACTTC; CDR3 protein: CASSREGASGDPQETQYF
clone size: NA; J gene: TRBJ1-6; D gene: NA; V gene: TRBV6-1; CDR3 DNA: TGTGCCAGCAGCCTGGAGGGCGATTCACCCCTCCACTTT; CDR3 protein: CASSLEGDSPLHF
clone size: NA; J gene: TRBJ2-7; D gene: NA; V gene: TRBV4-1; CDR3 DNA: TGCGCCAGCAGCCGCGGGGGCGCGGATTCGCGTGAGCAGTACTTC; CDR3 protein: CASSRGGADSREQYF
clone size: NA; J gene: TRBJ2-7; D gene: NA; V gene: TRBV29-1; CDR3 DNA: TGCAGCGTTGGGGTCACGAATTCCTACGAGCAGTACTTC; CDR3 protein: CSVGVTNSYEQYF
clone size: NA; J gene: TRBJ2-2; D gene: NA; V gene: TRBV4-1; CDR3 DNA: TGCGCCAGCAGCCAAGCCATGACCCGTCAGGTCGCCGGGGAGCTGTTTTTT; CDR3 protein: CASSQAMTRQVAGELFF